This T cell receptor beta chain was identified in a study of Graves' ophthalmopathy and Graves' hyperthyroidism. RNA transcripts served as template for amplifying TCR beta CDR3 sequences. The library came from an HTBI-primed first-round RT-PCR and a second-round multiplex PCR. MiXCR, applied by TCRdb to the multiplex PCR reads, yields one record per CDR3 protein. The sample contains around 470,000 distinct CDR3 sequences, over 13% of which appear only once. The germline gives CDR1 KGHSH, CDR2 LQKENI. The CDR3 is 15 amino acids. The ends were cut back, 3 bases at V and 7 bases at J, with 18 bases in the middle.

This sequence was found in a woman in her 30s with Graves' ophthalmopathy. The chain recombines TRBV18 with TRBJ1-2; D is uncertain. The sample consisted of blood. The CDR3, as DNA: TGTGCCAGCTCACCTCAAGGGCCCCGTACCGGTGGCTACACCTTC. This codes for CASSPQGPRTGGYTF.